This T cell receptor beta chain is from a study of blood T cells in healthy people across ages (dated by TCRdb to about 2015). Regarding the complete study: In model experiments, roughly one uniquely barcoded TCR beta cDNA molecule per two T cells was captured by template switching. Age-related changes in TCR beta repertoire diversity were measured in the study by deep sequencing normalized with unique cDNA molecular identifiers. Four age groups were formed from the donors: young (average roughly 16 years), middle-aged (less than 40), aged (roughly 56) and long-lived (approximately 80). To avoid experimental bias, donors of different ages were spread randomly across the sequencing lanes. The study analyzed two additional independent replicas of 1 million unique cDNA reads from the same blood draw for two donors, one aged 18 to 30 and one aged 80 or older.

Donors were under 40 systemically healthy Caucasian individuals from Russia aged roughly 6 to 100 years. Each donor gave roughly 9.5 milliliters of peripheral blood, collected into EDTA-treated Vacutainer tubes. Ficoll-Paque density-gradient centrifugation was used to isolate PBMCs, with at least 6.5 million per sample. Trizol reagent was used to extract total RNA from the PBMCs, yielding at least 6 micrograms per sample. For every donor, flow cytometry on a PBMC aliquot measured the percentage of naive CD45RAhigh/CD27high T cells. The library was generated by 5' RACE. The instrument was an Illumina HiSeq 2500. A second PCR of 7 to 11 cycles was performed with a sample-barcoded 5' primer and a J-beta primer mix. Each TCR beta cDNA molecule received a unique molecular identifier from a template-switch 5' adaptor carrying 12 random nucleotides. At least 2.5 million CDR3-containing paired-end reads were obtained from each sample. First-strand cDNA was synthesized from all RNA with the Mint cDNA synthesis kit, primed by a TRBC-specific oligonucleotide. After uracil-DNA glycosylase treatment, a first 18-cycle PCR used universal primers M1SS and BC2_uni_R on all cDNA. The authors processed their data as follows. Normalization of each sample was performed by random selection of 1 million high-quality reads, each carrying a distinct molecular identifier. Reads with shared molecular identifiers were discarded instead of being binned into consensus sequences. MiTCR, set to a Q25 quality threshold and the strictest error-elimination algorithm, was used for CDR3 identification, clonotype clustering and error correction. A nonparametric unseen species model with Euler transformation was used to estimate a lower bound on total TCR beta diversity. The public reads were quality trimmed at Q25 with fastp and then assembled into clones with MiXCR by TCRdb, keeping productive beta chains. Records with the same CDR3 protein are collapsed into one entry carrying the most frequent genes and DNA. The V and J calls reflect TCRdb's pipeline rather than the authors' work. The sample yields roughly 730,000 distinct CDR3 sequences; 56% were counted once. The ten largest make up roughly 25% of the sample.

General conclusions and limits of the study: As age increased, observed TCR beta diversity per million T cells dropped in a roughly linear way, and a significant reduction was already evident by age about 40. The long-lived group showed more naive CD4+ T cells, fewer expanded clones and increased TCR diversity than the aged group, suggesting age selection. Observed TCR beta diversity correlated strongly with the percentage of naive T cells measured by flow cytometry. Since profiling was done on bulk unsorted PBMCs, naive and antigen-experienced compartments could not be conclusively compared. Estimates of total diversity based on one million sequenced T cells were regarded as lower bounds and as underestimates. Donor CMV infection status was unknown, potentially confounding age-related changes in expanded clonotypes.

A remark on this clonotype: The antigen this receptor binds is unknown. No base quality information exists; no much larger clone differs at one position.

Including the terminal cysteine and phenylalanine, the CDR3 comprises 15 residues. This entry keeps only the CDR3 DNA: 45 bases, framed from base 1. V and J lose 2 bases and 2 bases, and a span of 12 bases separates them. The germline V gene (reference sequence) supplies CDR1 GTSNPN and CDR2 SVGIG. Specimen: blood. The TCR sequence derives from a man aged 40-49 years in good health. The rearrangement combines TRBV30 with TRBJ1-4, with a weak D call of TRBD1 (6 bases match). The sequence in DNA is TGTGCCTGGAGTCGGGGGGCAGGGACTAATGAAAAACTGTTTTTT. This codes for CAWSRGAGTNEKLFF.